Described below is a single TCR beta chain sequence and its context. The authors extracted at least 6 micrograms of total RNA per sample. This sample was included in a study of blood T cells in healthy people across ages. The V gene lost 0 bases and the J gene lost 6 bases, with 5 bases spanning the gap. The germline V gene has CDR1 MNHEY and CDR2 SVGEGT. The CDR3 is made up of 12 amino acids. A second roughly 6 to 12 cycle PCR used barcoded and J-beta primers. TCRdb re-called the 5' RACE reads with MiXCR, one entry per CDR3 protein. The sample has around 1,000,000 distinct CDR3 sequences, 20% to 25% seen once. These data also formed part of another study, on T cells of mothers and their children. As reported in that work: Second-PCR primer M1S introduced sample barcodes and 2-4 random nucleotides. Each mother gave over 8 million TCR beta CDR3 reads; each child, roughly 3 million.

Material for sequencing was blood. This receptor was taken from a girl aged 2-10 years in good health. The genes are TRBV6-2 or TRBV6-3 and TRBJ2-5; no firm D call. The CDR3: CASSYSIQTQYF. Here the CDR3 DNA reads TGTGCCAGCAGTTACTCGATTCAGACCCAGTACTTC.